This is a list of T cell receptor beta chains from one sample in a study of T cells in Graves' hyperthyroidism and ophthalmopathy. TCRdb fed the multiplex PCR reads into MiXCR, producing one record per CDR3 protein. The sample lists 550,000 to 850,000 distinct CDR3 sequences, under 20% occurring once. The sample consisted of blood. The origin of the receptors is a woman aged 45 to 65 with Graves' hyperthyroidism that later progressed to Graves' ophthalmopathy. The CDR3 runs from the conserved cysteine through the conserved F or W. Each record gives: clone size, V gene, J gene, D gene, CDR3 protein, CDR3 DNA. D genes are given only for firm matches. Size is omitted from some rows. Given values are once, few, many or a class for expanded clones.

>-|TRBV11-2|TRBJ1-1|-
CASSLVGTEALF
TGTGCCAGCAGCTTAGTTGGAACTGAAGCTCTCTTT
>few|TRBV27|TRBJ2-5|-
CASSAHRVFGETQYF
TGTGCCAGCAGTGCGCACAGGGTCTTCGGCGAGACCCAGTACTTC
>-|TRBV6-1|TRBJ1-4|-
CASSEVGVNGEKLFF
TGTGCCAGCAGTGAAGTGGGGGTTAACGGGGAAAAACTGTTTTTT
>few|TRBV20-1|TRBJ2-7|-
CSAPGTSYEQYF
TGCAGTGCCCCCGGGACCTCCTACGAGCAGTACTTC
>-|TRBV7-2|TRBJ1-2|-
CASSLDPGAGGYTF
TGTGCCAGCAGCTTAGATCCGGGGGCGGGAGGCTACACCTTC
>-|TRBV20-1|TRBJ1-1|TRBD1
CSATDVGTGNVAFF
TGCAGTGCTACAGACGTGGGGACAGGGAATGTGGCTTTCTTT
>-|TRBV7-8|TRBJ2-5|TRBD1
CASSSRSTGVWETQYF
TGTGCCAGCAGCTCCCGATCGACAGGGGTATGGGAGACCCAGTACTTC
>many|TRBV11-2|TRBJ2-5|TRBD1
CASSSQGARKETQYF
TGTGCCAGCAGCTCACAGGGGGCGCGAAAGGAGACCCAGTACTTC
>-|TRBV20-1|TRBJ2-2|-
CSARVLLAVNTGELFF
TGCAGTGCTAGAGTCCTTTTGGCCGTTAACACCGGGGAGCTGTTTTTT
>few|TRBV29-1|TRBJ2-3|-
CSVEGETTSTDTQYF
TGCAGCGTTGAAGGCGAGACTACTAGCACAGATACGCAGTATTTT
>-|TRBV5-6|TRBJ1-6|-
CASSSASGLNSPLHF
TGTGCCAGCAGCTCGGCCTCGGGGTTGAATTCACCCCTCCACTTT
>-|TRBV12-3/TRBV12-4|TRBJ1-1|-
CASSHKPPAASVAFF
TGTGCCAGCAGTCACAAGCCACCGGCCGCCTCAGTGGCTTTCTTT
>-|TRBV5-4|TRBJ1-2|-
CASSNPGSYYGYTF
TGTGCCAGCAGCAATCCCGGGTCCTACTATGGCTACACCTTC
>few|TRBV5-1|TRBJ2-7|-
CASSLDGQSYEQYF
TGCGCCAGCAGCTTGGATGGGCAGTCCTACGAGCAGTACTTC
>few|TRBV6-5|TRBJ2-1|-
CASSYSRGAGRDEQFF
TGTGCCAGCAGTTACTCGAGGGGGGCCGGTCGCGATGAGCAGTTCTTC
>many|TRBV10-3|TRBJ1-1|TRBD1
CAISETSGTGGNTEAFF
TGTGCCATCAGTGAGACATCCGGGACAGGGGGGAACACTGAAGCTTTCTTT
>-|TRBV14|TRBJ2-6|-
CASSPPSAGANVLTF
TGTGCCAGCAGCCCCCCATCAGCCGGGGCCAACGTCCTGACTTTC
>-|TRBV10-2|TRBJ1-1|TRBD1
CASSETRTGADTEAFF
TGCGCCAGCAGTGAGACCCGGACAGGGGCGGACACTGAAGCTTTCTTT
>-|TRBV20-1|TRBJ1-2|-
CSARVAGIFGYTF
TGCAGTGCTAGAGTTGCTGGAATCTTCGGCTACACCTTC
>-|TRBV15|TRBJ2-3|-
CATSRYRDTQYF
TGTGCCACCAGCAGATACAGGGACACGCAGTATTTT
>many|TRBV20-1|TRBJ2-5|TRBD2
CSARQRGGRETQYF
TGCAGTGCTAGGCAGCGGGGGGGCCGAGAGACCCAGTACTTC
>-|TRBV7-9|TRBJ1-1|-
CASSLILPTRGAFF
TGTGCCAGCAGCTTAATCCTCCCGACACGGGGAGCTTTCTTT
>-|TRBV20-1|TRBJ2-1|TRBD1
CSKGDRWNEQFF
TGCAGCAAAGGGGACAGATGGAATGAGCAGTTCTTC
>many|TRBV2|TRBJ2-2|TRBD2
CASRLAGVVDTGELFF
TGTGCCAGCAGACTAGCGGGGGTCGTTGACACCGGGGAGCTGTTTTTT
>-|TRBV4-1|TRBJ1-6|TRBD1
CASSRQSGQGYSPLHF
TGCGCCAGCAGCCGACAATCGGGACAGGGTTACTCACCCCTCCACTTT
>-|TRBV7-9|TRBJ1-6|TRBD1
CASSLSGTGDSPLHF
TGTGCCAGCAGCTTATCGGGGACAGGGGATTCACCCCTCCACTTT
>-|TRBV4-1|TRBJ2-5|-
CASSQFPRMQFQETQYF
TGCGCCAGCAGCCAATTCCCAAGAATGCAGTTTCAAGAGACCCAGTACTTC